The TCR beta chain under discussion was sequenced for a study of patients and donors after allogeneic stem cell transplantation. This CDR3 contains 14 residues. V gave up 7 bases and J gave up 6 bases; unmatched junction bases: 8. Germline CDR1 MNHEY, CDR2 SMNVEV (reference sequence). TCRdb recomputed calls from the RT-PCR reads with MiXCR, one row per CDR3 protein. The data contain approximately 21,000 distinct CDR3 sequences, around 29% of them singletons. The TCR originated in a human donor who was either an allogeneic HSCT recipient or a stem cell or donor lymphocyte infusion donor (not recorded which). It is not recorded whose cells these are; they may come from a transplant donor. This chain uses TRBV27 with TRBJ2-1; 8 nucleotides line up with TRBD2. The sample comprised blood, either unsorted or a sorted T cell fraction (not recorded which). Here the CDR3 DNA reads TGTGCCAGCACCAAACTAGCGGTGGGCAATGAGCAGTTCTTC. As protein: CASTKLAVGNEQFF.